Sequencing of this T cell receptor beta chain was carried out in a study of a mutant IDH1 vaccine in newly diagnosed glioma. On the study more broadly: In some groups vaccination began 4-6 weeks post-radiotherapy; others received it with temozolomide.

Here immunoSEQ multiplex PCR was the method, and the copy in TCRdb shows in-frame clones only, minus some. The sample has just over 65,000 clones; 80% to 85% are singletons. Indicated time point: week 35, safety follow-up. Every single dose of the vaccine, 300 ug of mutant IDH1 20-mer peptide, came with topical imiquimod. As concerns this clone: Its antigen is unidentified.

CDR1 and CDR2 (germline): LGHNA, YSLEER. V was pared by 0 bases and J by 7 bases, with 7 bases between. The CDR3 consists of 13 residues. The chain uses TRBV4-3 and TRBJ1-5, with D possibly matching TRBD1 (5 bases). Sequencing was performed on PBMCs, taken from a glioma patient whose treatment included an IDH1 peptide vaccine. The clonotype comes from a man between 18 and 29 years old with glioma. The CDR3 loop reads CASSQDQGQPQHF. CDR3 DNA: TGCGCCAGCAGCCAAGATCAGGGACAGCCCCAGCATTTT.